Each of the 3 T cell receptor beta chains below was sequenced from the same sample in a study of cytomegalovirus exposure and HLA in healthy donors. Both 60 Vbeta primers and 13 Jbeta primers went into the PCR. Repertoires were generated with immunoSEQ multiplex PCR, while TCRdb's copy carries only in-frame clones and drops some. The sample has more than 200,000 clones; around 83% are singletons. The sequenced sample consisted of PBMCs. These receptors all stem from a girl aged 10 to 17 in good health and CMV-seronegative.

V and J are TRBV7-3 and TRBJ1-2; D perhaps matches TRBD1 (5 bases). This CDR3 region has 13 residues. Trimming removed 1 base at V and 4 bases at J, with 7 bases between. From germline, CDR1 is SGHTA and CDR2 FQGTGA. Here the CDR3 DNA reads TGTGCCAGCAGCTTAAATCAGGGCTATGGCTACACCTTC. This encodes CASSLNQGYGYTF.

J is TRBJ2-1 and V is TRBV27; a weak D match, TRBD2 (5 bases). Per germline, CDR1 MNHEY and CDR2 SMNVEV (reference sequence). CDR3 length: 14 residues. V was pared by 2 bases and J by 8 bases, with 13 bases between. The DNA for the CDR3 is TGTGCCAGCAGTTTAGTCTGGGAGAGGGATGAGCAGTTCTTC. Translation gives CASSLVWERDEQFF.

This clone was observed a handful of times. This CDR3 reads CASSLAGFGDTGELFF. The DNA of the CDR3 is TGTGCCAGCAGCTTAGCAGGCTTCGGAGACACCGGGGAGCTGTTTTTT. The chain couples TRBV7-2 to TRBJ2-2; no clear D. Germline V gives CDR1 SGHTA, CDR2 FQGNSA. V shed 0 bases and J shed 3 bases, with 11 bases lying between them. The CDR3 spans 16 residues.